This T cell receptor (beta chain) was captured by sequencing in a study of human CD8 memory T cell subsets. Note on this clonotype: The antigen is not known.

Points from the study as a whole: Stem-like memory and precursor exhausted T cells had similarly high diversity, unlike effector memory cells. The study sequenced T cell receptor beta chains only.

Production of TCR beta libraries used UMI-labeled 5' RACE as the method. Reprocessing the 5' RACE reads, TCRdb reports a single entry for every CDR3 protein and omits DNA. The table lists 4,000 or so distinct CDR3 sequences, with about 34% in the top ten. The CDR3 is 14 residues long. CDR1 DFQATT and CDR2 SNEGSKA come from the germline V gene (reference sequence). The chain combines TRBV20-1 with TRBJ1-1. This receptor was taken from a human donor in good health. Sequencing was carried out using CD8+ effector memory T cells (TEM) sorted from PBMCs. Subset given: effector memory CD8 T cells, CCR7- CD45RO+ CD95+. CDR3 loop: CSAQSGDRNTEAFF.